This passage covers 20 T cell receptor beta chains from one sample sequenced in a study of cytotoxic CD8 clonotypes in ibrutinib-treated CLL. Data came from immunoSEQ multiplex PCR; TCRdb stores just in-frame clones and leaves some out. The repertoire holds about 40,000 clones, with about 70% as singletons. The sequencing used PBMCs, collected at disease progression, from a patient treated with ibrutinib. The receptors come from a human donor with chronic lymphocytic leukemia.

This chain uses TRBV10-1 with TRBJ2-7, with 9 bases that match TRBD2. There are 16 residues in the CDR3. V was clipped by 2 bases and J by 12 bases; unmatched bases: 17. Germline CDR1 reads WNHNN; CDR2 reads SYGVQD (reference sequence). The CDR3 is CASSETRTSAGQSPYF. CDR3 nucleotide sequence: TGCGCCAGCAGTGAGACGAGGACTAGCGCAGGCCAATCCCCGTACTTC.

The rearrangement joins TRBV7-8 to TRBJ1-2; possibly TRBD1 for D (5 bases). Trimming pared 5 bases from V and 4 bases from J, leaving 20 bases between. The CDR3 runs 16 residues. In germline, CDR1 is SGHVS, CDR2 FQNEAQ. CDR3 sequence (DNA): TGTGCCAGCAGCCCCCGCCCTCAGGGATCTGGCTATGGCTACACCTTC. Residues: CASSPRPQGSGYGYTF.

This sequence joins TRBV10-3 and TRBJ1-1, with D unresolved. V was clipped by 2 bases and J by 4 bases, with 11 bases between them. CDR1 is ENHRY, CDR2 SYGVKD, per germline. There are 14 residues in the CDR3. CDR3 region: CAISETVGGTEAFF. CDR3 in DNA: TGTGCCATCAGTGAGACCGTGGGCGGCACTGAAGCTTTCTTT.

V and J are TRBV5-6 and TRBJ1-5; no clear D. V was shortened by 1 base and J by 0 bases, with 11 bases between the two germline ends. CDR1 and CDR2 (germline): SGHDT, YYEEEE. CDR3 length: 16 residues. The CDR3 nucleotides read TGTGCCAGCAGCTTGAGAGAGGGTAATAGCAATCAGCCCCAGCATTTT. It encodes CASSLREGNSNQPQHF.

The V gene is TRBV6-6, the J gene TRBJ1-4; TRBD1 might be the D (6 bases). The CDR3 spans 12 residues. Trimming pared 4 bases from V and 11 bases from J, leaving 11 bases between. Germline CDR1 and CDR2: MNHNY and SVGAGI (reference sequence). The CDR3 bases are TGTGCCAGCAGTTTACCAGGGGAGAAACTGTTTTTT. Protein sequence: CASSLPGEKLFF.

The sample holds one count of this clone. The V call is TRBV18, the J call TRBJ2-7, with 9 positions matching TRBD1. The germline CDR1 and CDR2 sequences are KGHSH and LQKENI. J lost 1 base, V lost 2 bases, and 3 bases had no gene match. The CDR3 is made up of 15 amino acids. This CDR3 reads CASSPGQGLSYEQYF. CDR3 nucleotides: TGTGCCAGCTCACCAGGACAGGGGCTATCCTACGAGCAGTACTTC.

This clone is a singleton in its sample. CDR3 amino acids: CASSGVDGFYNEQFF. Written as DNA, the CDR3 is TGTGCCAGCAGCGGTGTGGACGGCTTCTACAATGAGCAGTTCTTC. This rearrangement joins TRBV25-1 to TRBJ2-1, with no clear D. Trimming removed 6 bases at V and 3 bases at J, with 15 bases between. The germline CDR1 and CDR2 sequences are MGHDK and SYGVNS. The CDR3 consists of 15 residues.

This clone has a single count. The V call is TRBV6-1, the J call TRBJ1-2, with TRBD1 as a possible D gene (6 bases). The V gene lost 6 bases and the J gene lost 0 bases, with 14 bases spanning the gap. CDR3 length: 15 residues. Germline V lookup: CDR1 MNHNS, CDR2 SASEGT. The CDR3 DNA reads TGTGCCAGCAGCCGCGACAGGTTAGCTAACTATGGCTACACCTTC. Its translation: CASSRDRLANYGYTF.

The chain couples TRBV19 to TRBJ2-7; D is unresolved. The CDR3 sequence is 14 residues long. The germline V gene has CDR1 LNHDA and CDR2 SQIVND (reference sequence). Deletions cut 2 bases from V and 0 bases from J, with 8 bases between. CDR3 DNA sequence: TGTGCCAGTAGTATACGGCACTCCTCCTACGAGCAGTACTTC. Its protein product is CASSIRHSSYEQYF.

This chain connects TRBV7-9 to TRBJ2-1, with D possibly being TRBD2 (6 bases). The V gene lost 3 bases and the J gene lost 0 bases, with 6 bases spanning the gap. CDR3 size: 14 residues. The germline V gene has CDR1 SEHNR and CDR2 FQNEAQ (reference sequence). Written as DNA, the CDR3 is TGTGCCAGCAGCTTCGGGAGCTCCTACAATGAGCAGTTCTTC. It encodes CASSFGSSYNEQFF. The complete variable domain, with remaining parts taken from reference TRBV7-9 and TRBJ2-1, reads DTGVSQNPRHKITKRGQNVTFRCDPISEHNRLYWYRQTLGQGPEFLTYFQNEAQLEKSRLLSDRFSAERPKGSFSTLEIQRTEQGDSAMYLCASSFGSSYNEQFFGPGTRLTVL.

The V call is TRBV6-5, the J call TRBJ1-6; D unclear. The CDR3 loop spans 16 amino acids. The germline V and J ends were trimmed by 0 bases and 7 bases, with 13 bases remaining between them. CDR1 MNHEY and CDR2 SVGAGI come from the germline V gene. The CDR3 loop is CASSYSKGSGNSPLHF. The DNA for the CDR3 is TGTGCCAGCAGTTACTCGAAAGGGTCGGGCAATTCACCCCTCCACTTT.

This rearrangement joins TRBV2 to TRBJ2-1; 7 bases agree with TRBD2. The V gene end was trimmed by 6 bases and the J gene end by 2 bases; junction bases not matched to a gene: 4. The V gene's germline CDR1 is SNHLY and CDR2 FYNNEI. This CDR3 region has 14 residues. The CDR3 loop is CASRSLAAYNEQFF. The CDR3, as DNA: TGTGCCAGCAGGAGTCTAGCGGCCTACAATGAGCAGTTCTTC.

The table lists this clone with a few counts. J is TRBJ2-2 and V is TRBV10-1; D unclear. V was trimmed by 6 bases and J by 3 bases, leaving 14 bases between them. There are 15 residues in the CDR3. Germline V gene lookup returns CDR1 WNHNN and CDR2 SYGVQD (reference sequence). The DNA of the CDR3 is TGCGCCAGCAGCCCGCCAGGTATCTACACCGGGGAGCTGTTTTTT. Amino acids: CASSPPGIYTGELFF.

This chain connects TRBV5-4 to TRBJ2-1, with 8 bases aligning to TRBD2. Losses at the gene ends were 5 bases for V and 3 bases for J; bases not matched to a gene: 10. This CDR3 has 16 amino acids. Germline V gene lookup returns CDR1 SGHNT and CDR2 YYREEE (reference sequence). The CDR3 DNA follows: TGTGCCAGCAGTCTGGTGGTAGCGGGGATCTACAATGAGCAGTTCTTC. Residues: CASSLVVAGIYNEQFF. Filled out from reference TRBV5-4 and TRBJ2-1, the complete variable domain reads ETGVTQSPTHLIKTRGQQVTLRCSSQSGHNTVSWYQQALGQGPQFIFQYYREEENGRGNFPPRFSGLQFPNYSSELNVNALELDDSALYLCASSLVVAGIYNEQFFGPGTRLTVL.

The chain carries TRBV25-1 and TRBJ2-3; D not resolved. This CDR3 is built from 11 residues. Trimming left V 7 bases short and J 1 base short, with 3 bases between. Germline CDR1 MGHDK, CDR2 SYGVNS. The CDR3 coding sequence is TGTGCCAGCACCGGCACAGATACGCAGTATTTT. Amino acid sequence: CASTGTDTQYF.

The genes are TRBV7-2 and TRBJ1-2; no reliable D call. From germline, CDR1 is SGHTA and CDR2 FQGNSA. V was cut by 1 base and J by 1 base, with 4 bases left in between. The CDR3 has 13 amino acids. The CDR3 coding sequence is TGTGCCAGCAGCTTAGTCAGTAACTATGGCTACACCTTC. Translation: CASSLVSNYGYTF.

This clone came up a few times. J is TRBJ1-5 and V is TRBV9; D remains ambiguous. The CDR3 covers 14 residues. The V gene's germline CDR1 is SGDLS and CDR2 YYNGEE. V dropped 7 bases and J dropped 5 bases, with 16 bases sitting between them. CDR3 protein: CASGGEGRDQPQHF. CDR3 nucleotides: TGTGCCAGCGGCGGGGAAGGGCGTGATCAGCCCCAGCATTTT.

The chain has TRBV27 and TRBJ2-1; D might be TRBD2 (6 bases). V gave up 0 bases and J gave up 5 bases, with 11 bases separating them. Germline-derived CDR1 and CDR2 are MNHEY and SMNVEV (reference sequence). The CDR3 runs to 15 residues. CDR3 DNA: TGTGCCAGCAGTTTATCTAGCGGAGGGGACAATGAGCAGTTCTTC. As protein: CASSLSSGGDNEQFF.

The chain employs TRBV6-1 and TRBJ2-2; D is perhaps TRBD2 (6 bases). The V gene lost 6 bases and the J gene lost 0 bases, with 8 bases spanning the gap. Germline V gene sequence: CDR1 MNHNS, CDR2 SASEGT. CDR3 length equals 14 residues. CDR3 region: CASRPGANTGELFF. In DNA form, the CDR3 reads TGTGCCAGCAGACCGGGAGCGAACACCGGGGAGCTGTTTTTT.

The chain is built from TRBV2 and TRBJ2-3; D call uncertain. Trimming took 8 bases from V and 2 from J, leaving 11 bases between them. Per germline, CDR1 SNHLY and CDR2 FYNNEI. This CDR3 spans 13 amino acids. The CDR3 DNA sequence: TGTGCCAGCCGACGATCGGCCACAGATACGCAGTATTTT. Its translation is CASRRSATDTQYF.